Below are 23 T cell receptor beta chains sequenced from a single sample in a study of CD8+ T cells in alopecia areata. cDNA serving as the sequencing template came from extracted, reverse transcribed RNA. Sequenced by immunoSEQ multiplex PCR; TCRdb stores in-frame clones only, minus some. The data contain about 70,000 clones, approximately 43% of them singletons. The sequencing here drew on CD8+ T cells sorted from blood, taken at week 0. All receptors come from a human donor with alopecia areata.

The chain recombines TRBV25-1 with TRBJ2-5; possibly TRBD2 for D (5 bases). V dropped 1 base and J dropped 6 bases, with 6 bases sitting between them. The CDR3 is made up of 12 amino acids. Germline V gene sequence: CDR1 MGHDK, CDR2 SYGVNS. CDR3 residues: CASSEWEKTQYF. CDR3 DNA sequence: TGTGCCAGCAGTGAATGGGAGAAGACCCAGTACTTC.

The CDR3 bases are TGCAGCGTCGTCCGGGCATACGAGCAGTACTTC. This sequence encodes CSVVRAYEQYF. The chain couples TRBV29-1 to TRBJ2-7; D gene uncertain. Deletions cut 6 bases from V and 4 bases from J, with 10 bases between. This CDR3 contains 11 residues. The germline gives CDR1 SQVTM, CDR2 ANQGSEA.

V is TRBV28 and J is TRBJ1-1; perhaps TRBD1 as D (5 bases). The CDR3 has 12 residues. CDR1 MDHEN and CDR2 SYDVKM come from the germline V gene. Trimming pared 6 bases from V and 6 bases from J, leaving 11 bases between. The CDR3 spells CASRLRGAEAFF. CDR3 DNA: TGTGCCAGCAGATTGAGGGGCGCTGAAGCTTTCTTT. The full variable domain, with the rest looked up from reference TRBV28 and TRBJ1-1, is DVKVTQSSRYLVKRTGEKVFLECVQDMDHENMFWYRQDPGLGLRLIYFSYDVKMKEKGDIPEGYSVSREKKERFSLILESASTNQTSMYLCASRLRGAEAFFGQGTRLTVV.

A word on this clone: This CDR3 is also generated by other DNA sequences in the sample. This rearrangement joins TRBV29-1 to TRBJ2-7; D is ambiguous. Germline loops: CDR1 SQVTM, CDR2 ANQGSEA. The CDR3 runs to 13 residues. The germline V and J ends were trimmed by 3 bases and 2 bases, with 11 bases remaining between them. This chain's CDR3 is CSVDVSDTYEQYF. The CDR3 nucleotides read TGCAGCGTTGATGTTTCGGATACCTACGAGCAGTACTTC.

The chain has TRBV7-8 and TRBJ2-7; 7 bases are a match to TRBD2. Looked up from germline, CDR1 is SGHVS and CDR2 is FQNEAQ. The CDR3 has 15 residues. After removal of 1 base from V and 3 bases from J, the junction contained 6 bases not matched to a gene. CDR3 DNA sequence: TGTGCCAGCAGCTTAGTGGCGGGAGCAGGCTACGAGCAGTACTTC. Its translation is CASSLVAGAGYEQYF.

The V and J genes are TRBV7-6 and TRBJ2-2; 7 bases are a match to TRBD2. Trimming at V came to 6 bases and at J to 6 bases, leaving 10 bases not matched to a gene. Per the germline V gene, CDR1 is SGHVS and CDR2 is FNYEAQ. The CDR3 sequence is 15 residues long. The CDR3 loop reads CASSPLREEPGELFF. DNA of the CDR3: TGTGCCAGCAGTCCATTACGGGAGGAGCCCGGGGAGCTGTTTTTT.

This sequence joins TRBV18 and TRBJ2-3; 7 nucleotides align to TRBD2. CDR3 length equals 14 residues. Germline loops: CDR1 KGHSH, CDR2 LQKENI. V was clipped by 3 bases and J by 6 bases; unmatched bases: 6. The CDR3, as DNA: TGTGCCAGCTCACCGACTAGCAGACCGGATACGCAGTATTTT. This gives the protein CASSPTSRPDTQYF. The complete variable domain, with remaining parts taken from reference TRBV18 and TRBJ2-3, reads NAGVMQNPRHLVRRRGQEARLRCSPMKGHSHVYWYRQLPEEGLKFMVYLQKENIIDESGMPKERFSAEFPKEGPSILRIQQVVRGDSAAYFCASSPTSRPDTQYFGPGTRLTVL.

V gene TRBV7-9 combines with J gene TRBJ2-2; TRBD2 aligns across 15 bases. The germline CDR1 and CDR2 sequences are SEHNR and FQNEAQ (reference sequence). This CDR3 is built from 17 residues. V lost 5 bases and J lost 4; bases outside the gene matches: 5. The CDR3 spells CASSNRTSGRGTGELFF. CDR3 nucleotides: TGTGCCAGCAGCAACCGGACTAGCGGGAGGGGCACCGGGGAGCTGTTTTTT.

This clone showed up just a few times. This sequence joins TRBV27 and TRBJ2-5; 8 bases align to TRBD2. Germline CDR1 MNHEY, CDR2 SMNVEV (reference sequence). V shed 6 bases and J 4 bases; nucleotides not matched to a gene: 7. The CDR3 covers 14 residues. Here the CDR3 reads CASSPSSGPETQYF. DNA of the CDR3: TGTGCCAGCAGCCCCTCTAGCGGGCCAGAGACCCAGTACTTC.

The chain uses TRBV30 and TRBJ2-7; D is unclear. V lost 4 bases and J 5 bases, leaving 18 bases between the germline ends. The germline V gene encodes CDR1 GTSNPN and CDR2 SVGIG (reference sequence). CDR3 length: 14 amino acids. The CDR3 region has the DNA TGTGCCTGGACCCCCACGCCATCGCCCCACGAGCAGTACTTC. Translating gives CAWTPTPSPHEQYF.

This chain joins TRBV29-1 and TRBJ2-6; D gene unclear. The V gene lost 6 bases and the J gene lost 1 base, with 4 bases spanning the gap. This CDR3 is built from 12 residues. In germline, CDR1 is SQVTM, CDR2 ANQGSEA. The CDR3 region is CSVGSGANVLTF. CDR3 nucleotides: TGCAGCGTCGGATCTGGGGCCAACGTCCTGACTTTC. Full variable domain (remainder filled in from reference TRBV29-1 and TRBJ2-6): SAVISQKPSRDICQRGTSLTIQCQVDSQVTMMFWYRQQPGQSLTLIATANQGSEATYESGFVIDKFPISRPNLTFSTLTVSNMSPEDSSIYLCSVGSGANVLTFGAGSRLTVL.

This chain connects TRBV29-1 to TRBJ2-5; 13 bases match TRBD2. V lost 8 bases to trimming and J lost 5 bases; unmatched junction nucleotides: 8. Per germline, CDR1 SQVTM and CDR2 ANQGSEA. This CDR3 has 14 residues. The CDR3 is CSLTGLAGWETQYF. The DNA for the CDR3 is TGCAGCTTGACGGGACTAGCGGGATGGGAGACCCAGTACTTC.

This chain links TRBV7-9 with TRBJ1-1; 8 positions agree with TRBD1. Per germline, CDR1 SEHNR and CDR2 FQNEAQ (reference sequence). Trimming cost V 5 bases and J 4 bases; bases outside gene matches: 18. The CDR3 is 18 residues long. DNA of the CDR3: TGTGCCAGCAGCCATACTGTGAAAAAGGACAGGGACAGCACTGAAGCTTTCTTT. This translates into CASSHTVKKDRDSTEAFF.

This clone has only a few counts. This rearrangement joins TRBV7-9 to TRBJ2-7; D ambiguous. The germline CDR1 and CDR2 sequences are SEHNR and FQNEAQ (reference sequence). V was clipped by 2 bases and J by 6 bases, with 11 bases between them. The CDR3 sequence is 13 residues long. In nucleotides, the CDR3 is TGTGCCAGCAGCTTAACCGCCTTCGGCGAGCAGTACTTC. Translating gives CASSLTAFGEQYF. Using reference TRBV7-9 and TRBJ2-7 for the parts outside the CDR3, the full variable domain is DTGVSQNPRHKITKRGQNVTFRCDPISEHNRLYWYRQTLGQGPEFLTYFQNEAQLEKSRLLSDRFSAERPKGSFSTLEIQRTEQGDSAMYLCASSLTAFGEQYFGPGTRLTVT.

This clone was seen ten or more times. The V call is TRBV7-2, the J call TRBJ2-5; D is ambiguous. Germline V gene sequence: CDR1 SGHTA, CDR2 FQGNSA. Trimming took 5 bases from V and 7 from J, leaving 8 bases between them. The CDR3 extends over 11 amino acids. Written as DNA, the CDR3 is TGTGCCAGCAGCCCGGGTGGGACCCAGTACTTC. Translated, it gives CASSPGGTQYF.

In its sample, this clone was seen a few times. The J gene is TRBJ1-1, the V gene TRBV29-1; 9 bases are a match to TRBD1. The junction had 6 bases not matched to a gene; V was cut back by 6 bases and J by 4 bases. Germline V gives CDR1 SQVTM, CDR2 ANQGSEA. The CDR3 runs 13 residues. The CDR3 region has the DNA TGCAGCGTGGCACAGGGGGCGGGCACTGAAGCTTTCTTT. Protein sequence: CSVAQGAGTEAFF.

The chain is built from TRBV28 and TRBJ1-5; TRBD1 is a possible D gene (6 bases). V was cut by 3 bases and J by 9 bases, with 12 bases left in between. CDR3 length: 13 amino acids. Germline V gene sequence: CDR1 MDHEN, CDR2 SYDVKM. The CDR3 here is CASSLGGRTPQHF. For the CDR3, the DNA is TGTGCCAGCAGTTTGGGGGGCAGGACGCCCCAGCATTTT.

The V and J genes are TRBV11-2 and TRBJ2-2; D may be TRBD2 (6 bases). V was cut by 4 bases and J by 5 bases, with 11 bases left in between. CDR3 length equals 14 residues. Germline V gene data show CDR1 as SGHAT and CDR2 as FQNNGV. The DNA for the CDR3 is TGTGCCAGCAGCTCCGGGAGTGGTACCGGGGAGCTGTTTTTT. It codes for CASSSGSGTGELFF.

This chain links TRBV19 with TRBJ2-6; the D gene is possibly TRBD2 (5 bases). This CDR3 region has 15 residues. Trimming shortened V by 10 bases and J by 0 bases, and 13 bases separated the two germline ends. Per germline, CDR1 LNHDA and CDR2 SQIVND (reference sequence). The DNA of the CDR3 is TGTGCCACCTCGGGATCCCGCTCTGGGGCCAACGTCCTGACTTTC. Its translation: CATSGSRSGANVLTF.

The genes are TRBV30 and TRBJ1-1; D call uncertain. V was clipped by 1 base and J by 11 bases, with 11 bases between them. The germline gives CDR1 GTSNPN, CDR2 SVGIG (reference sequence). This CDR3 comprises 11 residues. CDR3 nucleotides: TGTGCCTGGAGTGGTTCTTTCGAGGCTTTCTTT. Amino acids: CAWSGSFEAFF.

The rearrangement links TRBV30 to TRBJ2-7; 11 bases align to TRBD1. This CDR3 spans 14 amino acids. With V trimmed by 2 bases and J by 9 bases, 9 bases remained unmatched. Germline CDR1 and CDR2: GTSNPN and SVGIG (reference sequence). The CDR3 here is CAWSTGQGAVGQYF. Written as DNA, the CDR3 is TGTGCCTGGAGTACTGGACAGGGGGCAGTGGGGCAGTACTTC. Together with reference TRBV30 and TRBJ2-7, the CDR3 gives the full variable domain: SQTIHQWPATLVQPVGSPLSLECTVEGTSNPNLYWYRQAAGRGLQLLFYSVGIGQISSEVPQNLSASRPQDRQFILSSKKLLLSDSGFYLCAWSTGQGAVGQYFGPGTRLTVT.

The chain carries TRBV6-5 and TRBJ2-2; D gene ambiguous. Looked up from germline, CDR1 is MNHEY and CDR2 is SVGAGI. Trimming stripped 2 bases from V and 2 bases from J, with 6 bases between. This CDR3 is 14 amino acids long. CDR3 residues: CASSYRPNTGELFF. The CDR3 nucleotides are TGTGCCAGCAGTTACAGGCCCAACACCGGGGAGCTGTTTTTT.

The chain carries TRBV9 and TRBJ2-4; D is perhaps TRBD1 or TRBD2 (5 bases each). Germline CDR1 SGDLS, CDR2 YYNGEE. The CDR3 runs 19 residues. V shed 3 bases and J shed 0 bases, with 22 bases lying between them. CDR3 sequence reads: CASSALPGRIHLAKNIQYF. CDR3 coding DNA: TGTGCCAGCAGCGCGCTTCCGGGACGCATCCATCTAGCCAAAAACATTCAGTACTTC.